This paragraph reports one TCR beta chain. Regions amplified from RNA transcripts were the TCR beta CDR3 regions. The HTBI primer set was used in a first-round RT-PCR of the TCR CDR3. Each CDR3 protein gets one entry after TCRdb re-called the multiplex PCR reads with MiXCR. The repertoire includes 700,000 or so distinct CDR3 sequences, about a sixth of them detected once, and 8.4% sits in the top ten. CDR3 size: 11 residues. V dropped 3 bases and J dropped 10 bases, with 9 bases sitting between them. The data belong to a study of T cells in Graves' hyperthyroidism and ophthalmopathy. This receptor was taken from a young man with Graves' hyperthyroidism. Sequenced input: blood. This chain connects TRBV12-3 or TRBV12-4 to TRBJ1-1, with D uncertain. CDR3 sequence: CASSFGRGAFF. CDR3 DNA sequence: TGTGCCAGCAGTTTTGGGAGAGGAGCTTTCTTT.